This TCR beta chain was retrieved from a study of early stage breast cancer tumors. The overall study: Most invasive tumors, about 80% of the 16, were ER+/PR+/HER2-. Notes on the study in general: In about 90% of the 16 patients, blood comparison separated tumor from normal breast.

This CDR3 region has 14 residues. CDR1 and CDR2 from the germline V gene are SGHDT and YYEEEE. The V end was cut by 3 bases, the J end by 0 bases, with 10 bases between. This clone was seen just once. Its antigen is as yet unknown. Assay: immunoSEQ multiplex PCR; the TCRdb copy retains only in-frame clones and omits some. Of over 5,500 clones listed, about three fifths are singletons. This receptor was obtained from a person between 50 and 60 years old with breast cancer. V and J are TRBV5-6 and TRBJ2-7; TRBD1 or TRBD2 may be the D gene (6 bases each). Sequences were obtained from normal breast tissue next to the tumor. CDR3 nucleotides: TGTGCCAGCAGCTGGGGGGCTAGCTCCTACGAGCAGTACTTC. This translates into CASSWGASSYEQYF.